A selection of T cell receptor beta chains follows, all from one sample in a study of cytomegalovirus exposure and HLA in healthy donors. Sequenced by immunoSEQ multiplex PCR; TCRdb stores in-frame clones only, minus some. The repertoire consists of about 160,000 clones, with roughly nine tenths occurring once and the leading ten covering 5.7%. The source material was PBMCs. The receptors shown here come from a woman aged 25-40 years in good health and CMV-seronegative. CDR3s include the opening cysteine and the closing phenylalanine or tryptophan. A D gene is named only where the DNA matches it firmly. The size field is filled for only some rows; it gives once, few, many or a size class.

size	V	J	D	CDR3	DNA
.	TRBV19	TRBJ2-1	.	CASSNKLESSYNEQFF	TGTGCCAGTAGTAATAAACTAGAAAGCTCCTACAATGAGCAGTTCTTC
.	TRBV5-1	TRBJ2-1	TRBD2	CASSSPGGTAYNEQFF	TGCGCCAGCAGCTCCCCGGGAGGGACGGCCTACAATGAGCAGTTCTTC
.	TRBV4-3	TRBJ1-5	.	CASSQDRGGYQPQHF	TGCGCCAGCAGCCAAGATCGGGGGGGGTACCAGCCCCAGCATTTT
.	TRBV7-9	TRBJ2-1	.	CASSSGRVLYNEQFF	TGTGCCAGCAGCTCAGGAAGGGTCCTCTACAATGAGCAGTTCTTC
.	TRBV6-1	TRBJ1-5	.	CASSEEDQWNQPQHF	TGTGCCAGCAGTGAAGAGGACCAGTGGAATCAGCCCCAGCATTTT
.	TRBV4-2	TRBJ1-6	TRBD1	CASSQDQGGNSPLHF	TGTGCCAGCAGCCAAGACCAGGGGGGAAATTCACCCCTCCACTTT
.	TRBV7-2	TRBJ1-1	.	CASSLQAQNTEAFF	TGTGCCAGCAGCTTACAGGCTCAGAACACTGAAGCTTTCTTT
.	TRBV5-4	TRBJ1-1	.	CASSLRREVRTEAFF	TGTGCCAGCAGCTTGCGCAGGGAAGTAAGAACTGAAGCTTTCTTT
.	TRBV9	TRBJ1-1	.	CASSVDAEPDMNTEAFF	TGTGCCAGCTCCGTCGACGCGGAACCAGACATGAACACTGAAGCTTTCTTT
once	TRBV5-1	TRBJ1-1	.	CASSPIDTDAAEAFF	TGCGCCAGCAGCCCAATAGACACCGACGCGGCTGAAGCTTTCTTT
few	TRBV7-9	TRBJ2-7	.	CASSLSQVDEQYF	TGTGCCAGCAGCTTAAGCCAGGTAGACGAGCAGTACTTC
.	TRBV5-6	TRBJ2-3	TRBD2	CASSLTSATDTQYF	TGTGCCAGCAGCCTGACTAGCGCCACAGATACGCAGTATTTT
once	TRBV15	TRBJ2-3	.	CATSKGGTDTQYF	TGTGCCACCAGCAAGGGGGGTACAGATACGCAGTATTTT
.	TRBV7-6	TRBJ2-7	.	CASTPLGQQSSYEQYF	TGTGCCAGCACCCCGCTAGGACAGCAGAGCTCCTACGAGCAGTACTTC
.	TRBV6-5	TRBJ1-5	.	CASSSQGYNQPQHF	TGTGCCAGCAGTTCTCAGGGTTACAATCAGCCCCAGCATTTT
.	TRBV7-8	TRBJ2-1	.	CASSPLRGDEQFF	TGTGCCAGCAGCCCTCTTAGAGGGGATGAGCAGTTCTTC
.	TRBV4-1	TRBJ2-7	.	CASSQDPVATYEQYF	TGCGCCAGCAGCCAAGATCCGGTTGCAACCTACGAGCAGTACTTC
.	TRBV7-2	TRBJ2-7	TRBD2	CASSLGGLAGGEQYF	TGTGCCAGCAGCTTAGGAGGACTAGCGGGAGGCGAGCAGTACTTC
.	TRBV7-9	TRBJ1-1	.	CASSFRGPAEAFF	TGTGCCAGCAGCTTTCGGGGGCCGGCTGAAGCTTTCTTT
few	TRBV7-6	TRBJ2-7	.	CASSEQGFYEQYF	TGTGCCAGCAGCGAGCAGGGCTTCTACGAGCAGTACTTC
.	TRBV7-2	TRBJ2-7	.	CASSFGTVSAYEQYF	TGTGCCAGCAGCTTCGGTACGGTGAGTGCCTACGAGCAGTACTTC
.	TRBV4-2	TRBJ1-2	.	CASSPQGTPGRTF	TGTGCCAGCAGTCCACAGGGTACTCCTGGAAGGACCTTC
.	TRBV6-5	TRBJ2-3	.	CASRSSDTQYF	TGTGCCAGCAGATCATCGGATACGCAGTATTTT
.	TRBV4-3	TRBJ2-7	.	CASSQGLRWRSYEQYF	TGCGCCAGCAGCCAAGGTCTAAGGTGGCGTAGTTACGAGCAGTACTTC
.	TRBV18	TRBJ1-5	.	CASSLSGEGHSGQPQHF	TGTGCCAGCTCACTAAGTGGGGAGGGCCACTCGGGTCAGCCCCAGCATTTT
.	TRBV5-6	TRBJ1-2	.	CASSPQTRAGYTF	TGTGCCAGCAGCCCACAGACTAGGGCTGGCTACACCTTC
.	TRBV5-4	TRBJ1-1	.	CASGGEAIEAFF	TGTGCCAGTGGGGGGGAGGCGATTGAAGCTTTCTTT
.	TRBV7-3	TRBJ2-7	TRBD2	CASSPAGSYEQYF	TGTGCCAGCAGCCCAGCGGGGTCCTACGAGCAGTACTTC
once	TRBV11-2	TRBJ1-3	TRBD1	CASSPGQGNTIYF	TGTGCCAGCAGCCCGGGACAGGGAAACACCATATATTTT
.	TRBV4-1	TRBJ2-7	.	CASSQDYSETYEQYF	TGCGCCAGCAGCCAAGATTACTCAGAAACCTACGAGCAGTACTTC
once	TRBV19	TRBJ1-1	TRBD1	CASSIVAGGVMNTEAFF	TGTGCCAGTAGTATCGTGGCAGGGGGCGTCATGAACACTGAAGCTTTCTTT
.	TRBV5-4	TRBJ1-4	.	CASSPDGGRQKLFF	TGTGCCAGCAGCCCCGACGGCGGGAGGCAAAAACTGTTTTTT
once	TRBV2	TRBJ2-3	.	CASSDKLSGGDTQYF	TGTGCCAGCAGTGACAAGCTTTCGGGCGGAGATACGCAGTATTTT
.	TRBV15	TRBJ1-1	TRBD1	CATSRGQGVEDTEAFF	TGTGCCACCAGCAGAGGACAGGGGGTTGAGGACACTGAAGCTTTCTTT
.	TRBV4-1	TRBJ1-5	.	CASSQVAGRNQPQHF	TGCGCCAGCAGCCAAGTGGCGGGCAGAAATCAGCCCCAGCATTTT
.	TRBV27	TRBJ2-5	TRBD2	CASSSGAGAQTQYF	TGTGCCAGCAGTTCCGGAGCGGGAGCCCAGACCCAGTACTTC
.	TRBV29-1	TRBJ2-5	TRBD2	CSVDLGTLVGVSGRYQETQYF	TGCAGCGTGGACCTTGGGACCCTAGTAGGGGTTAGCGGGAGGTACCAAGAGACCCAGTACTTC
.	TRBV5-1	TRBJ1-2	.	CASSLDLGDGYTF	TGCGCCAGCAGCTTGGATCTGGGTGATGGCTACACCTTC
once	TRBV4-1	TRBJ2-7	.	CASSQGGNYEQYF	TGCGCCAGCAGCCAAGGGGGGAACTACGAGCAGTACTTC
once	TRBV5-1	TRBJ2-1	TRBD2	CASSSETSGSYNEQFF	TGCGCCAGCAGCTCAGAGACTAGCGGCTCCTACAATGAGCAGTTCTTC
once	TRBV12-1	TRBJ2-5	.	CASSFVCVGGAARETQYF	TGTGCCAGCAGCTTTGTGTGCGTCGGGGGGGCCGCAAGAGAGACCCAGTACTTC